A selection of T cell receptor beta chains follows, all from one sample in a study of blood T cells in healthy people across ages. Each CDR3 protein is one row after TCRdb ran MiXCR on the 5' RACE reads. Here the sample spans about 1.4 million distinct CDR3 sequences, around 59% being singletons. Sequencing input: blood. These receptor sequences come from a man aged 18 to 30 in good health. Each CDR3 is given with its conserved first and last residue. D genes are given only for firm matches. Some rows mark clone size as missing; the rest say once, few, many or name a class of expanded clone.

v_call,j_call,cdr3_length,clone_size,d_call,cdr3_nt,cdr3_aa
TRBV27,TRBJ2-3,17,-,-,TGTGCCAGCAGTTTATCCGACAGGACGAGAAGCACAGATACGCAGTATTTT,CASSLSDRTRSTDTQYF
TRBV6-6,TRBJ2-7,12,-,-,TGTGCCAGCCAGGACCGAGCCTACGAGCAGTACTTC,CASQDRAYEQYF
TRBV4-1,TRBJ1-1,14,-,-,TGCGCCAGCAGCCAAGGTTTAAGGGTAACTGAAGCTTTCTTT,CASSQGLRVTEAFF
TRBV3-1,TRBJ2-3,18,few,TRBD2,TGTGCCAGCAGCCCGACCCCCACTAGCGGAGGTAGGAGAGATACGCAGTATTTT,CASSPTPTSGGRRDTQYF
TRBV7-9,TRBJ1-2,11,-,-,TGTGTCACCCTCAGGGATCATGGCTACACCTTC,CVTLRDHGYTF
TRBV5-6,TRBJ2-5,15,-,-,TGTGCCAGCAGCTTGGCCGCGGGCATCCAAGAGACCCAGTACTTC,CASSLAAGIQETQYF
TRBV20-1,TRBJ1-1,14,-,-,TGCAGTGCTAGTCGCTGGGCTAGAGATCCAGAAGCTTTCTTT,CSASRWARDPEAFF
TRBV13,TRBJ2-5,16,-,TRBD2,TGTGCCAGCAGCTTTGGACGGGGGGGCTCGGGAGAGACCCAGTACTTC,CASSFGRGGSGETQYF
TRBV20-1,TRBJ1-4,13,-,TRBD1,TGCAGTGCCAGACAGGGGAATAATGAAAAACTGTTTTTT,CSARQGNNEKLFF
TRBV4-2,TRBJ2-2,15,-,TRBD2,TGTGCCAGCAGCCGCGGGACTAGCGACACCGGGGAGCTGTTTTTT,CASSRGTSDTGELFF
TRBV28,TRBJ2-4,16,once,-,TGTGCCAGCAGTTTAAGCTACAGGGAGGGCAAAAACATTCAGTACTTC,CASSLSYREGKNIQYF
TRBV4-2,TRBJ1-4,15,-,-,TGTGCCAGCAGCCAGATACAGGGTACTAATGAAAAACTGTTTTTT,CASSQIQGTNEKLFF
TRBV29-1,TRBJ2-1,15,many,TRBD2,TGCAGCGCCGGCAGCGGGGCGAGCTCCTACAATGAGCAGTTCTTC,CSAGSGASSYNEQFF